The present TCR beta chain was sequenced within a study of cytomegalovirus exposure and HLA in healthy donors. PCR employed 60 Vbeta and 13 Jbeta primers. Using immunoSEQ multiplex PCR, the repertoire was profiled, and TCRdb retains in-frame clones only, with some absent. The data contain 99,000 or so clones, around 72% of them seen just once; the ten biggest clones take up approximately 2.2%. General observations from the study: The authors later found HLA-associated TCR beta chains more clonally expanded than equally common others. Later analysis showed most CMV-associated TCR beta chains appearing HLA-restricted. Apart from CMV serostatus, no immune exposure information was available.

Remarks on this clone: No antigen is known for it.

Sequencing input: PBMCs. This clonotype was obtained from a man between 25 and 39 years old in good health and CMV-seronegative.

CDR3 DNA: TGTGCCAGCAGTTACCGCGGGACCCAACACTCGGATACGCAGTATTTT. The encoded protein is CASSYRGTQHSDTQYF. The V and J genes are TRBV6-6 and TRBJ2-3; tentatively, D is TRBD2 (6 bases). The V and J ends lost 2 bases and 6 bases respectively, with 18 bases between them. Looked up from germline, CDR1 is MNHNY and CDR2 is SVGAGI (reference sequence). The CDR3 covers 16 residues.